This TCR beta chain was sequenced for a study of T cell repertoires in ileal Crohn's disease (dated 2019 in TCRdb). In the study overall: The median duration of disease was 6 to 10 years, and at the time of surgery 30% to 35% of patients were active smokers. Every patient underwent surgery because of a complication, which was stricturing disease in around 60% and penetrating disease in around 39%. Roughly half of the patients were given postoperative therapy, with 11 to 12 receiving thiopurines and under 20 receiving anti-TNF agents. The M0 samples consisted of biopsies taken from the inflamed part of the ileum within the surgical resection specimen. For commercial TCRB immunosequencing, approximately 500 nanograms of biopsy DNA were submitted for each sample. TCR repertoire analysis was done in 45 to 65 Crohn's disease patients from a prospective multicentre cohort. The study ran alongside a multicentre cohort designed to identify predictors of early endoscopic recurrence after ileocolonic resection. Endoscopic postoperative recurrence was defined by a Rutgeerts score above i0. A total of around 150 mucosal samples from approximately 60 patients were sequenced, with samples obtained at several locations on the surgical specimen and at postoperative endoscopy. Overall study results and their limits: Endoscopic recurrence was linked to a higher percentage of high-frequency clones at surgery, and recurrence occurred in every patient whose clonality exceeded 26.8% (18/57). Sorted CD8 T cells carried more high-frequency clones than CD4 T cells, suggesting mucosal expansions were mainly CD8. Mucosal CD4 and CD8 T cells were sorted and sequenced only in a subgroup of patients, whose size was not stated. A significantly higher proportion of clonal expansions was observed in active smokers at surgery than in non-smokers (approximately 26% vs 20%, p=0.02).

Library method: the immunoSEQ multiplex PCR assay. Adaptive Biotechnology amplified CDR3 regions from genomic DNA with a two-step multiplex PCR that controlled for amplification bias. The first PCR used primers for every V and J gene segment; the second PCR added barcodes and Illumina adapters. CDR3 libraries were sequenced on an Illumina instrument. As for the original processing: The analysis drew on both the pipelines supplied by the vendor and custom analysis of the raw data in R/Bioconductor running R version 3.3.0. Clonality, which ranges from 0 to 1, was calculated as the inverse of the normalised Shannon entropy across all productive clones. High-frequency clones were defined as the repertoire share of the top 100 clones, retaining only clones passing a 95% confidence test. Repertoire diversity was measured with the Simpson index, and overlap between samples was measured with the Morisita-Horn index. The source is immuneACCESS, and TCRdb retained only in-frame sequences with V and J called. Part of the clones is not carried over; for the studies checked, unresolved V genes explain less than half of this, and the remainder is unexplained. From that table come the V and J calls and clone size; the DNA was used to work out D and trimming. In this sample the table shows about 6,600 clones, approximately 83% of which occur a single time. Of the sample, 10% to 13% falls within the top ten clones.

CDR1 and CDR2 are read off the germline V gene as SGHVS and FNYEAQ. V has 10 bases trimmed and J has 2 bases trimmed; junction bases matching no gene number 5. From its cysteine to its phenylalanine, the CDR3 spans 13 amino acids. The CDR3 DNA has 39 bases and is translated from base 1. The label giving this sample's time point can be read as: inflamed ileum from the surgical specimen. Adults with ileal or ileocolonic Crohn's disease for whom ileocolonic resection was indicated were considered eligible. Whole ileal mucosal biopsies were stored frozen at -80°C before DNA extraction. Genomic DNA was isolated from frozen whole biopsies using a TRizol-based method, and the DNA was quantified with a NanoDrop 2000 spectrophotometer. As regards this clone: Its antigen is not yet known. Within one base of it there is no much larger clone, and no base qualities were kept.

The receptor's source is an adult with Crohn's disease. This sequence uses TRBV7-6 and TRBJ2-7; TRBD1 lines up with 10 middle nucleotides. Specimen: ileal tissue. The DNA is TGTGCCACCGGACAGGGGGAAGCCTACGAGCAGTACTTC. Its protein is CATGQGEAYEQYF.